This T cell receptor beta chain was documented in a study of T cell clusters in autoimmune cytopenias. As for the study in general: The median distinct TRB clonotype count was approximately 2,500 per sample, from a median approximately 53,000 reads.

Study-wide points: Compared with active autoimmune hepatitis patients, healthy donors showed around 3-fold more exclusive TRB clusters.

TRB amplification used around 260 ng of peripheral blood genomic DNA. In terms of frequency, this clonotype is medium-sized (0.01 to 0.1%). Its antigen is not identified. The CDR3 contains 15 residues. CDR1 is MNHEY, CDR2 SVGAGI, per germline. One tube held mixed TRB-A and TRB-B primer pools for touch-down PCR. TCRdb reprocessed the multiplex PCR reads and reports one entry per CDR3 protein, with no DNA. The listing contains approximately 7,200 distinct CDR3 sequences. This sample also belongs to another study, concerning T cell repertoires in aging, cancer and after chemotherapy.

The clonotype comes from a human donor in good health. This chain links TRBV6-5 with TRBJ1-2; TCRdb's D call, TRBD1, is unchecked because there is no DNA. The sample was peripheral blood. The CDR3 sequence is CASSYRGQGSYGYTF.